The source of this TCR beta chain is a study of T cells in Graves' hyperthyroidism and ophthalmopathy. It was RNA transcripts that yielded the amplified TCR beta CDR3 regions. First-round RT-PCR targeting the TCR CDR3 was performed with the HTBI primer set. TCRdb used MiXCR to reprocess the multiplex PCR reads, holding one entry per CDR3 protein. Of approximately 600,000 distinct CDR3 sequences listed, about 14% are singletons. Trimming removed 7 bases from V and 2 bases from J; junction bases left unmatched: 4. The CDR3 is 13 amino acids. In this sample, this clonotype turned up many times. The diagnoses drew upon clinical symptoms, serum thyroxine and TRAb, thyroid ultrasound and orbital computed tomography.

This receptor was taken from a woman aged 40 to 50 with Graves' ophthalmopathy. The chain carries TRBV12-3 or TRBV12-4 and TRBJ2-7; 8 nucleotides match TRBD1. What was sequenced was blood. The CDR3 spells CASTQQGAYEQYF. In DNA form, the CDR3 reads TGTGCCAGCACTCAACAGGGGGCCTACGAGCAGTACTTC.